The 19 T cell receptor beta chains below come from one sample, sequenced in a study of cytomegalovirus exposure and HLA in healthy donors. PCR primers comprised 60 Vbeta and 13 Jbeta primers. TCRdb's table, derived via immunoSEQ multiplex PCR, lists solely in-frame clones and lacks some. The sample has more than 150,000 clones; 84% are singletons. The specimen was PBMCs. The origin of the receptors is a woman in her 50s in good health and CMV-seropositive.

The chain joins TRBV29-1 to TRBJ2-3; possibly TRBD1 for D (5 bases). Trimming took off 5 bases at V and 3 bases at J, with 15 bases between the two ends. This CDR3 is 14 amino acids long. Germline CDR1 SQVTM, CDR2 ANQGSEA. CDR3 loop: CSVSRTTQTDTQYF. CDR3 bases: TGCAGCGTTTCCAGGACAACGCAAACAGATACGCAGTATTTT.

CDR3 nucleotides: TGTGCCAGCAGCTTGGAGGCAGCGGTAACCTACGAGCAGTACTTC. The encoded protein is CASSLEAAVTYEQYF. The chain couples TRBV5-4 to TRBJ2-7; tentatively, D is TRBD2 (5 bases). From germline, CDR1 is SGHNT and CDR2 YYREEE (reference sequence). Trimming left V 0 bases short and J 2 bases short, with 12 bases between. The CDR3 consists of 15 residues.

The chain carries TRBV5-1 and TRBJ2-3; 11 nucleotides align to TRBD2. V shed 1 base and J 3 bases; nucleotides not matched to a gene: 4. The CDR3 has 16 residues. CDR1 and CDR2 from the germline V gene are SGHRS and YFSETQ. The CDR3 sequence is CASSLTASGGTDTQYF. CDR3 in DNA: TGCGCCAGCAGCTTGACGGCTAGCGGGGGGACAGATACGCAGTATTTT.

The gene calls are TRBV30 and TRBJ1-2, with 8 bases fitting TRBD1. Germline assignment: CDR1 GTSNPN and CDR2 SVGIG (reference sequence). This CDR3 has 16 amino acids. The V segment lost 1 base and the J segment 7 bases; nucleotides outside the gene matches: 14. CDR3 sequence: CAWSAQGARVLGGYTF. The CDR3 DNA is TGTGCCTGGAGTGCCCAGGGGGCGCGAGTTCTCGGTGGCTACACCTTC.

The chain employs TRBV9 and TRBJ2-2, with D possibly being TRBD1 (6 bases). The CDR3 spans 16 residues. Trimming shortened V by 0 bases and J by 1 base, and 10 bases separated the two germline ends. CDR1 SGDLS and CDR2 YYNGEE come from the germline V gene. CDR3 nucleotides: TGTGCCAGCAGCGTAGCTGGCAGGGGGAACACCGGGGAGCTGTTTTTT. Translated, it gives CASSVAGRGNTGELFF.

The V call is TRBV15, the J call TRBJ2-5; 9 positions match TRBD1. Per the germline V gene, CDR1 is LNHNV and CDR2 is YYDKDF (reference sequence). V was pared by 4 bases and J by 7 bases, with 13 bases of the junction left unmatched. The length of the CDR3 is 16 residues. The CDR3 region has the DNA TGTGCCACCAGCATCCACGGACAGGGGATAGGCGGGACCCAGTACTTC. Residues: CATSIHGQGIGGTQYF.

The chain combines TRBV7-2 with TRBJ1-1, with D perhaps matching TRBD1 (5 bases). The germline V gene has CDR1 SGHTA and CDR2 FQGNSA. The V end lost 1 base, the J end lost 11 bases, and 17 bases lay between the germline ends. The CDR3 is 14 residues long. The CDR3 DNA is TGTGCCAGCAGCTTAGTAGGTGGGCCGCGGGGGGCTTTCTTT. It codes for CASSLVGGPRGAFF.

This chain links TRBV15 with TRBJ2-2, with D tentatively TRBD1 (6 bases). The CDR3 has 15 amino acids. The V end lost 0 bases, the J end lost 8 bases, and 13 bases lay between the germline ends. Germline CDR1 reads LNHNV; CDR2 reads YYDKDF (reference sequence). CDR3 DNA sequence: TGTGCCACCAGCAGAGAGGCAGGGGTTTTTGGGGAGCTGTTTTTT. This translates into CATSREAGVFGELFF.

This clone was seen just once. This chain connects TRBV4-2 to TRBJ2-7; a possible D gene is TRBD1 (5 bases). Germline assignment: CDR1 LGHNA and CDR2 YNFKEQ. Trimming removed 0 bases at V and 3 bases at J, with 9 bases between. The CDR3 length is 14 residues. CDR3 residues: CASSQESQGYEQYF. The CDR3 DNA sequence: TGTGCCAGCAGCCAAGAGTCGCAGGGCTACGAGCAGTACTTC.

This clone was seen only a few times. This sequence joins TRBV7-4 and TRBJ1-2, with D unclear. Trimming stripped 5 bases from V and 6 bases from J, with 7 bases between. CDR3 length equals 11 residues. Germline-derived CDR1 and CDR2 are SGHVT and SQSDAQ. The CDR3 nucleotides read TGTGCCAGCAGCCGGAGGGATGGCTACACCTTC. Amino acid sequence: CASSRRDGYTF.

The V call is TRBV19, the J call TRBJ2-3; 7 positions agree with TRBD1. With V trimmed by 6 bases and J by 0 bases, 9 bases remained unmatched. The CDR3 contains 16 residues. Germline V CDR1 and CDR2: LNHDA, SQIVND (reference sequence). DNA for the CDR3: TGTGCCAGTAGGACCTCGGACAGGTTGAGCACAGATACGCAGTATTTT. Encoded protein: CASRTSDRLSTDTQYF. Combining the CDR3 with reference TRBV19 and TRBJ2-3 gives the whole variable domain DGGITQSPKYLFRKEGQNVTLSCEQNLNHDAMYWYRQDPGQGLRLIYYSQIVNDFQKGDIAEGYSVSREKKESFPLTVTSAQKNPTAFYLCASRTSDRLSTDTQYFGPGTRLTVL.

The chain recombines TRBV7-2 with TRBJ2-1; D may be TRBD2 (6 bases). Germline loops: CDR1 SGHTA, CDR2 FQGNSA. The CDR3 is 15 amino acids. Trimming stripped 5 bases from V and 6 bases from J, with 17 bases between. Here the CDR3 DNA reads TGTGCCAGCAGCCGATCGGGAGAAATCTCCAATGAGCAGTTCTTC. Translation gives CASSRSGEISNEQFF.

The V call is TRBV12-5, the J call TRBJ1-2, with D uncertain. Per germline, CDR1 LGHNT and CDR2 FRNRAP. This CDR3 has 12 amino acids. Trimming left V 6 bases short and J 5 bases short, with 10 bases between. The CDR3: CASGNFGYGYTF. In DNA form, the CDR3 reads TGTGCTAGTGGAAACTTCGGTTATGGCTACACCTTC.

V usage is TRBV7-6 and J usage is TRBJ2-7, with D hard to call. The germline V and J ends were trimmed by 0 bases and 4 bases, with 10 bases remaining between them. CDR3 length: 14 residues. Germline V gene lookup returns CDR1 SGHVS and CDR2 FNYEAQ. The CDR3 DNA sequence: TGTGCCAGCAGCTTAGCGTCCCCCGGTTACGAGCAGTACTTC. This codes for CASSLASPGYEQYF.

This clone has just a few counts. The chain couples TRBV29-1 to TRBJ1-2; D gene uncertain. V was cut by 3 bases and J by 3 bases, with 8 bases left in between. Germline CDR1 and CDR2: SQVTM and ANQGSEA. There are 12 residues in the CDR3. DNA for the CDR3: TGCAGCGTTGAGGGCAGTTACTATGGCTACACCTTC. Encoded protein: CSVEGSYYGYTF.

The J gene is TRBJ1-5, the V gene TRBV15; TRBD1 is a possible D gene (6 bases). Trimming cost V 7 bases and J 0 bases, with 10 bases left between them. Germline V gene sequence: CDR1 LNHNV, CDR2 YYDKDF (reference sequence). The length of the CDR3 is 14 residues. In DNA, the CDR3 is TGTGCCACCAAACGGGACAATAGCAATCAGCCCCAGCATTTT. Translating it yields CATKRDNSNQPQHF.

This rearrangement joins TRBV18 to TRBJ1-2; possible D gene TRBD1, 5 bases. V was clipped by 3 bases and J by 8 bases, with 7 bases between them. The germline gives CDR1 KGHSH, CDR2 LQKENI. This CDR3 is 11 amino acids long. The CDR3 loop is CASSPGGGYTF. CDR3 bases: TGTGCCAGCTCACCGGGGGGAGGCTACACCTTC.

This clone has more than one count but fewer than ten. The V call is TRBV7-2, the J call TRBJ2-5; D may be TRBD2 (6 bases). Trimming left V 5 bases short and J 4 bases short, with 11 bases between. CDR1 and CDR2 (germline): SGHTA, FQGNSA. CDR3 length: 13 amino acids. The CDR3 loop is CASSRGGSETQYF. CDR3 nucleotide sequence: TGTGCCAGCAGCCGTGGGGGGTCAGAGACCCAGTACTTC.

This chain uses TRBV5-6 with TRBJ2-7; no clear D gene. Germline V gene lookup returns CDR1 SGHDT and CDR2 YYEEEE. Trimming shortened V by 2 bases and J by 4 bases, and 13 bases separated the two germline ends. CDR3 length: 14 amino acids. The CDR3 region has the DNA TGTGCCAGCAGCTTACGGATCACAGTTTACGAGCAGTACTTC. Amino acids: CASSLRITVYEQYF.